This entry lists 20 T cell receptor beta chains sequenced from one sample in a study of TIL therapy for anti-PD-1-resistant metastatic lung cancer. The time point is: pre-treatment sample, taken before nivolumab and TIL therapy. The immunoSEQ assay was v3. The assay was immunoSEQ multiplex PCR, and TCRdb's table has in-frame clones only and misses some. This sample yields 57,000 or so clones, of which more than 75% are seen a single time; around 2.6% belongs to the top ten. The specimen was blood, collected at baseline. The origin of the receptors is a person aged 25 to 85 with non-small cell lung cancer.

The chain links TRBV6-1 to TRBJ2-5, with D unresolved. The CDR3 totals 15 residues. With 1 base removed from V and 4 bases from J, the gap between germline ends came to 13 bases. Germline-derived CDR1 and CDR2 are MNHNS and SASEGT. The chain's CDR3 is CASSEEILSLETQYF. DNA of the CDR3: TGTGCCAGCAGTGAAGAGATCCTTTCCCTAGAGACCCAGTACTTC.

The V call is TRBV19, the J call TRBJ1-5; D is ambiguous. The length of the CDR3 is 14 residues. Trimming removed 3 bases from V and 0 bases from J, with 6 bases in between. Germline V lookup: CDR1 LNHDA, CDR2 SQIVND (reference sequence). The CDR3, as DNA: TGTGCCAGTAGTATTCAGGTTAGCAATCAGCCCCAGCATTTT. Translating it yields CASSIQVSNQPQHF.

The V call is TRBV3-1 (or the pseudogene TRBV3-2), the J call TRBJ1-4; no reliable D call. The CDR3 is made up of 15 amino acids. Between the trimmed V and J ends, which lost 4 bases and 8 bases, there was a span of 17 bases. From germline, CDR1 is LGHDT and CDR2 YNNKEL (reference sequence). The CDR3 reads CASSRRQGLGEKLFF. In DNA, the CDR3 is TGTGCCAGCAGCCGGAGACAAGGTCTTGGCGAAAAACTGTTTTTT.

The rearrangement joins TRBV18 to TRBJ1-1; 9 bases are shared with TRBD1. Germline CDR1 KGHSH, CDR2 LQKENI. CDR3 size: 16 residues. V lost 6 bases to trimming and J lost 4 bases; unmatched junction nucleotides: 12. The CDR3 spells CASSKITGGFGTEAFF. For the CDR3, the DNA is TGTGCCAGCTCGAAGATCACAGGGGGCTTTGGCACTGAAGCTTTCTTT.

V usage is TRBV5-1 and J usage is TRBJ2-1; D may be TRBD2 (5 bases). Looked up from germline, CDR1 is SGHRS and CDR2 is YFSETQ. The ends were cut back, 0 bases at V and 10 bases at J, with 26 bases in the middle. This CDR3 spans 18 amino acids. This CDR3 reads CASSLASSSSGGLGEQFF. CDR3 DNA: TGCGCCAGCAGCTTGGCCTCTTCTAGCTCTGGAGGTTTGGGCGAGCAGTTCTTC.

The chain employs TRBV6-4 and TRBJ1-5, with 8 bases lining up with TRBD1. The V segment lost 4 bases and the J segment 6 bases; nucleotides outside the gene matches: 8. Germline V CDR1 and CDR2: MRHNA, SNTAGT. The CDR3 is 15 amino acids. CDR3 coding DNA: TGTGCCAGCAGTGCAGGACAGGGAGCGGGTCAGCCCCAGCATTTT. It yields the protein CASSAGQGAGQPQHF.

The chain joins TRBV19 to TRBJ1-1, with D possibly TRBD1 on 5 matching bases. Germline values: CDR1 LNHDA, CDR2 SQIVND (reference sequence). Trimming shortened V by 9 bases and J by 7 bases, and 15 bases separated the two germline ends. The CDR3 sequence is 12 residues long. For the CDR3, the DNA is TGTGCCAGCTGGCAGGGATCCCGTGAAGCTTTCTTT. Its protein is CASWQGSREAFF.

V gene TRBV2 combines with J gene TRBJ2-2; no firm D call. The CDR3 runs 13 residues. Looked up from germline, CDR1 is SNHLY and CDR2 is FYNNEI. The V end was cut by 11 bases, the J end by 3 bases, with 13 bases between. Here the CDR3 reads CASWTADTGELFF. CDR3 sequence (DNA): TGTGCCTCCTGGACGGCGGACACCGGGGAGCTGTTTTTT. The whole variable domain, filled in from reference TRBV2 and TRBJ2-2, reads EPEVTQTPSHQVTQMGQEVILRCVPISNHLYFYWYRQILGQKVEFLVSFYNNEISEKSEIFDDQFSVERPDGSNFTLKIRSTKLEDSAMYFCASWTADTGELFFGEGSRLTVL.

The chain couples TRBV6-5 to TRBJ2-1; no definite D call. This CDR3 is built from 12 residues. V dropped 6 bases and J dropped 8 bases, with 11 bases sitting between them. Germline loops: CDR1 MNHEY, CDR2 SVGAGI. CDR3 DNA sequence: TGTGCCAGCAGCGCCGAGAAGGATGAGCAGTTCTTC. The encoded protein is CASSAEKDEQFF.

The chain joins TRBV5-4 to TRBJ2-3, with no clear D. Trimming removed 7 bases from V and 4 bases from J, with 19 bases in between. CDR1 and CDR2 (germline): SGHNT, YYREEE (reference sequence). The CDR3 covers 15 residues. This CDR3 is CASRTTGLTPDTQYF. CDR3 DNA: TGTGCCAGCCGTACCACGGGCCTCACCCCAGATACGCAGTATTTT.

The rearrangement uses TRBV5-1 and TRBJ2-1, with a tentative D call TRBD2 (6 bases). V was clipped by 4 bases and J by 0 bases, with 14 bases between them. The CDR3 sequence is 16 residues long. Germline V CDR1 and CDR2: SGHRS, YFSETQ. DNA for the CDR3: TGCGCCAGCAGCATGGGCGGAGGGAGCTCCTACAATGAGCAGTTCTTC. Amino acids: CASSMGGGSSYNEQFF.

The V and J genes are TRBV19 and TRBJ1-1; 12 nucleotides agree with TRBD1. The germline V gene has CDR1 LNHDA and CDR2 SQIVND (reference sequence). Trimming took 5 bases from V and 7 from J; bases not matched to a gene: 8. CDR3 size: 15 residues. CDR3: CASSSVGTGGSEAFF. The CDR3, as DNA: TGTGCCAGTAGTTCCGTTGGGACAGGGGGCAGTGAAGCTTTCTTT.

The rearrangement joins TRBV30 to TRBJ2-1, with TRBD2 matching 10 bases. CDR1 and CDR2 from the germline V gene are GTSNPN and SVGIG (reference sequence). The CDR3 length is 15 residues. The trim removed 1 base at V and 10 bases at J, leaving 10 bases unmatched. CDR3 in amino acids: CAWSEGAGGLGEQFF. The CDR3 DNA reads TGTGCCTGGAGTGAGGGAGCGGGGGGGCTGGGCGAGCAGTTCTTC.

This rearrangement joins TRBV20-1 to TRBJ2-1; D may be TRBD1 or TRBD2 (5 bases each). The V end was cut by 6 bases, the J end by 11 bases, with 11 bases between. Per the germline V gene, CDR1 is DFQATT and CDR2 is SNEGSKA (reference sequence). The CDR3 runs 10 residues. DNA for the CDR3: TGCAGTGCCCAACGGGACCAGCAGTTCTTC. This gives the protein CSAQRDQQFF.

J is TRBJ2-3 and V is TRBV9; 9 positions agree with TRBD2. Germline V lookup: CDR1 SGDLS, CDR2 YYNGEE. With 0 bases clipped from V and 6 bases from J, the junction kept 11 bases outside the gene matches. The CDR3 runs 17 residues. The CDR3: CASSVGILAGVGDTQYF. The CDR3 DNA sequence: TGTGCCAGCAGCGTAGGGATTTTAGCGGGGGTTGGGGATACGCAGTATTTT.

The CDR3 spells CASSQDGNQPQHF. CDR3 nucleotides: TGTGCCAGCAGCCAGGACGGAAATCAGCCCCAGCATTTT. The chain joins TRBV7-3 to TRBJ1-5; D not certain. Trimming took off 5 bases at V and 4 bases at J, with 9 bases between the two ends. The length of the CDR3 is 13 residues. The germline V gene encodes CDR1 SGHTA and CDR2 FQGTGA. The complete variable domain, with remaining parts taken from reference TRBV7-3 and TRBJ1-5, reads GAGVSQTPSNKVTEKGKYVELRCDPISGHTALYWYRQSLGQGPEFLIYFQGTGAADDSGLPNDRFFAVRPEGSVSTLKIQRTERGDSAVYLCASSQDGNQPQHFGDGTRLSIL.

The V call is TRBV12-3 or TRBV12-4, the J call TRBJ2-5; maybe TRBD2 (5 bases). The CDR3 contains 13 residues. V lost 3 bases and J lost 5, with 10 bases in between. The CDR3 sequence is CASSFTGKETQYF. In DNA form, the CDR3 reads TGTGCCAGCAGTTTTACCGGGAAGGAGACCCAGTACTTC.

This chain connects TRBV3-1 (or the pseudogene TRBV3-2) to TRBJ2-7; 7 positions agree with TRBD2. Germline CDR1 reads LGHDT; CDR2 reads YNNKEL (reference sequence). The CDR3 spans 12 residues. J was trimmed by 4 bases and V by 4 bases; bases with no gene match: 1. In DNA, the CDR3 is TGTGCCAGCAGCCGCGGGGGATACGAGCAGTACTTC. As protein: CASSRGGYEQYF.

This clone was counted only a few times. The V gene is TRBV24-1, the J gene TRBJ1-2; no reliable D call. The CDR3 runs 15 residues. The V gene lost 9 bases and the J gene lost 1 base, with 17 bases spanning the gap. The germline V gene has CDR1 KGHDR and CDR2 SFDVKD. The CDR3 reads CATADAEPNNYGYTF. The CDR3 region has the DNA TGTGCCACCGCGGATGCGGAACCAAATAACTATGGCTACACCTTC.

The CDR3 DNA sequence: TGTGCCAGCACCAAGACCGGGAGGACTGAAGCTTTCTTT. The encoded protein is CASTKTGRTEAFF. The V call is TRBV12-3 or TRBV12-4, the J call TRBJ1-1; D is uncertain. The CDR3 runs 13 residues. V lost 7 bases and J lost 5, with 14 bases in between.